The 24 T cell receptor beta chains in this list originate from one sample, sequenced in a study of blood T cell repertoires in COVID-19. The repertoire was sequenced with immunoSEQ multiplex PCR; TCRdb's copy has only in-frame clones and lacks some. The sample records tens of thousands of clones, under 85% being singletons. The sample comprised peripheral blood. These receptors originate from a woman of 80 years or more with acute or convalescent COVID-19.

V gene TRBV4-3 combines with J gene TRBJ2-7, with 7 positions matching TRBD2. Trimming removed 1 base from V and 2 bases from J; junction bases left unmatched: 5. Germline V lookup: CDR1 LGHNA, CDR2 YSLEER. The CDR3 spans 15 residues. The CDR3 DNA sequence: TGCGCCAGCAGCCAAGCGGTGGGAGGGACCTACGAGCAGTACTTC. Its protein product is CASSQAVGGTYEQYF.

CDR3 nucleotides: TGTGCCAGCAGCTTCGGGGTGAGGGACACTGAAGCTTTCTTT. This encodes CASSFGVRDTEAFF. The rearrangement uses TRBV5-6 and TRBJ1-1; no clear D gene. Trimming removed 2 bases from V and 3 bases from J, with 11 bases in between. Germline lookup yields CDR1 SGHDT and CDR2 YYEEEE. This CDR3 contains 14 residues.

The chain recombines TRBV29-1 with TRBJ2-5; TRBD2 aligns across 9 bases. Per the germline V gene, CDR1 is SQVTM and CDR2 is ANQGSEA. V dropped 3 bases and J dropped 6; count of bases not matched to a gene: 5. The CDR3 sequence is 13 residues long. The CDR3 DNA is TGCAGCGTTGATCCAGGGACTAGCCAGACCCAGTACTTC. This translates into CSVDPGTSQTQYF.

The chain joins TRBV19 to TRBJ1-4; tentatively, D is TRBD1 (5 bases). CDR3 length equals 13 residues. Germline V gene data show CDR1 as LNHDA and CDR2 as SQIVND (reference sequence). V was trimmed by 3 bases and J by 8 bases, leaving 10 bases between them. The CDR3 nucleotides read TGTGCCAGTAGTATCAGGGAGGGGGAAAAACTGTTTTTT. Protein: CASSIREGEKLFF.

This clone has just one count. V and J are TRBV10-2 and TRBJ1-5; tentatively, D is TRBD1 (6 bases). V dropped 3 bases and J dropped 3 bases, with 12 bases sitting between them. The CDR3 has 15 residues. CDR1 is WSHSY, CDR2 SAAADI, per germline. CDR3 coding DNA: TGCGCCAGCAGTGACAGGGGCGCGGACAATCAGCCCCAGCATTTT. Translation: CASSDRGADNQPQHF.

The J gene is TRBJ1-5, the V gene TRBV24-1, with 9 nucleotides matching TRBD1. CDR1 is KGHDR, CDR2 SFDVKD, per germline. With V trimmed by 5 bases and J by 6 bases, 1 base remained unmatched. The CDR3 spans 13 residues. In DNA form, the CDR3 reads TGTGCCACCAGTGCGACAGGGGGTCAGCCCCAGCATTTT. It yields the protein CATSATGGQPQHF.

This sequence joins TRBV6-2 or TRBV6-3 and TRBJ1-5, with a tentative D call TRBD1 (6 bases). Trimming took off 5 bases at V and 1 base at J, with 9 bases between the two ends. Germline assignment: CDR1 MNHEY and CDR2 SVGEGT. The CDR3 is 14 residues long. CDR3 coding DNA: TGTGCCAGCAGTAAGGGGGAAAGCAATCAGCCCCAGCATTTT. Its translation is CASSKGESNQPQHF.

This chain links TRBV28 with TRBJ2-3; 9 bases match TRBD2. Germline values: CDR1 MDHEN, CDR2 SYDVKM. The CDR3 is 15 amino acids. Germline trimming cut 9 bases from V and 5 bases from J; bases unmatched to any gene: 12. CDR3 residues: CASFEAGGPKDTQYF. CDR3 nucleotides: TGTGCCAGTTTCGAGGCGGGAGGGCCTAAAGATACGCAGTATTTT.

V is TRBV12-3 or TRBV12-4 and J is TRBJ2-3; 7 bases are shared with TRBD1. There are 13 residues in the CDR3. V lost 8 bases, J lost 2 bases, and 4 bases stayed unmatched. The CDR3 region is CASRDSHTDTQYF. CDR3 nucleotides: TGTGCCAGCCGGGACAGCCACACAGATACGCAGTATTTT.

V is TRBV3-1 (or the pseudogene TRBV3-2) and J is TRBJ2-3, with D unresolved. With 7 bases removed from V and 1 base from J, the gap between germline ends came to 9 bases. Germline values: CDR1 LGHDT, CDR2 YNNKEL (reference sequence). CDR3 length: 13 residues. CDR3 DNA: TGTGCCAGCACCCCCGGTGGCACAGATACGCAGTATTTT. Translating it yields CASTPGGTDTQYF.

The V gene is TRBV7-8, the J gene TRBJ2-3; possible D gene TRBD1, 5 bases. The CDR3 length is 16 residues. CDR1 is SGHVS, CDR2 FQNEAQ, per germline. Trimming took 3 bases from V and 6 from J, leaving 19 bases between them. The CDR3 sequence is CASSFSGAVFIDTQYF. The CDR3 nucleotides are TGTGCCAGCAGCTTCTCTGGGGCTGTTTTTATTGATACGCAGTATTTT.

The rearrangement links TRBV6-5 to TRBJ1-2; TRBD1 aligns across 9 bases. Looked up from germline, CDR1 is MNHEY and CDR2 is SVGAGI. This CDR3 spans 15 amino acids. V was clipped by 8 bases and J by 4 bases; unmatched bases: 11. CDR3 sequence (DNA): TGTGCCAGCGTCCTTACGGGACAGGGCAGCTATGGCTACACCTTC. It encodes CASVLTGQGSYGYTF.

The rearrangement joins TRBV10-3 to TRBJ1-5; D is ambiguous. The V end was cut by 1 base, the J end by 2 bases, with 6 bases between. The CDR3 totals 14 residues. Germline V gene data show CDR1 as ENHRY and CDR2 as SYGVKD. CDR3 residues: CAISEYPGNQPQHF. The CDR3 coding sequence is TGTGCCATCAGTGAGTACCCGGGCAATCAGCCCCAGCATTTT.

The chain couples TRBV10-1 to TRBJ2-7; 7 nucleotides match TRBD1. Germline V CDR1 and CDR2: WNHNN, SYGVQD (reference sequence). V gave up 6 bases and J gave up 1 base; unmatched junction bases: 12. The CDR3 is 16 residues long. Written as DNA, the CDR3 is TGCGCCAGCAGGCGCTATCCGGGACAGAGATCCTACGAGCAGTACTTC. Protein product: CASRRYPGQRSYEQYF.

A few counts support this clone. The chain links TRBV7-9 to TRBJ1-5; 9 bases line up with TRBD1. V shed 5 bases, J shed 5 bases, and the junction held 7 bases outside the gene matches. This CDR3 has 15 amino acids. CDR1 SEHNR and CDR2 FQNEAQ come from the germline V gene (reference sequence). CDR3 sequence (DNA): TGTGCCAGCAGCGTCACAGGGGGCGCCTATCAGCCCCAGCATTTT. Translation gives CASSVTGGAYQPQHF.

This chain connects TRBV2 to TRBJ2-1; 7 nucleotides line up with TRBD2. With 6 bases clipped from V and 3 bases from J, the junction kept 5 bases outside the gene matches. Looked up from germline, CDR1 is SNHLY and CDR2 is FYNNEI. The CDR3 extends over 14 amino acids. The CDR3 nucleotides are TGTGCCAGCAGGGCCGGGACTAACTACAATGAGCAGTTCTTC. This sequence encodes CASRAGTNYNEQFF.

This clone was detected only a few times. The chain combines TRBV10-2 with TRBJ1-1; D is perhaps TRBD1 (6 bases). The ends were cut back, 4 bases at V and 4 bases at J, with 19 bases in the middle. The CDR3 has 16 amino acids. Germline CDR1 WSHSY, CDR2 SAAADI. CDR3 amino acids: CASSVRAGGYGTEAFF. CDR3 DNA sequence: TGCGCCAGCAGTGTAAGGGCGGGGGGCTATGGCACTGAAGCTTTCTTT.

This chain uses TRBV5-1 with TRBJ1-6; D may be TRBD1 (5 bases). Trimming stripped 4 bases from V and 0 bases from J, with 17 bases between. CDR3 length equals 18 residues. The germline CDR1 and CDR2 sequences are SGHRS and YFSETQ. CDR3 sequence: CASSPWKGPPSYNSPLHF. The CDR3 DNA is TGCGCCAGCAGCCCCTGGAAGGGGCCACCCTCCTATAATTCACCCCTCCACTTT.

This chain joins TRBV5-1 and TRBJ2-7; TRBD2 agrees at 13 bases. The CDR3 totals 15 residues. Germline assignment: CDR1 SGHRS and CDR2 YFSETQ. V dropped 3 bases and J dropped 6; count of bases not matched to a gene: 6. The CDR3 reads CASSSTGTSGVEQYF. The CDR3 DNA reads TGCGCCAGCAGCTCGACCGGGACTAGCGGGGTCGAGCAGTACTTC.

The chain's CDR3 is CASSPGGLAGRLEQFF. The CDR3 DNA reads as TGTGCCAGCAGCCCCGGCGGATTAGCGGGACGACTTGAGCAGTTCTTC. The chain employs TRBV7-9 and TRBJ2-1, with 8 bases matching TRBD2. CDR3 length: 16 amino acids. V dropped 5 bases and J dropped 9; count of bases not matched to a gene: 15. Germline CDR1 is SEHNR and CDR2 is FQNEAQ (reference sequence).

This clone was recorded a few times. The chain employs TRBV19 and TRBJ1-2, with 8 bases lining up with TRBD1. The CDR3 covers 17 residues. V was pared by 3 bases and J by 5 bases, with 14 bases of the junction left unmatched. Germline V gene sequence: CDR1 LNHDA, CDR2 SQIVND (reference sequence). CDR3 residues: CASSIWAGGQGPYGYTF. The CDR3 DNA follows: TGTGCCAGTAGTATCTGGGCAGGGGGCCAAGGGCCTTATGGCTACACCTTC.

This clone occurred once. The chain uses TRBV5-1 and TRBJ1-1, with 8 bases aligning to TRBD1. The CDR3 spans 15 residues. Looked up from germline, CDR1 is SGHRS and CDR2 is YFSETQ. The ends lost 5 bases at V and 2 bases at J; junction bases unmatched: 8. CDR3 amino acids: CASRQRQGPNTEAFF. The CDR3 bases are TGCGCCAGCAGGCAAAGACAGGGGCCCAACACTGAAGCTTTCTTT.

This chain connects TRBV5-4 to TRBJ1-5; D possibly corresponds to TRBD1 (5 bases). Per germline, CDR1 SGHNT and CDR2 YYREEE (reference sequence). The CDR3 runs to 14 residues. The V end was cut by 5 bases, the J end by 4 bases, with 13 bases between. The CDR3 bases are TGTGCCAGCAGTTTTCGACAGTGGAATCAGCCCCAGCATTTT. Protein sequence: CASSFRQWNQPQHF.

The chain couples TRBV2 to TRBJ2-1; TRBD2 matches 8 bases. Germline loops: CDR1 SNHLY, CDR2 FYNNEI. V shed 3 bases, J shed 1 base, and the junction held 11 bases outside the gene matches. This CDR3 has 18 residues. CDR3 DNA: TGTGCCAGCAGTGAGTCAGCGGGAGATTCGTTTTCCTACAATGAGCAGTTCTTC. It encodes CASSESAGDSFSYNEQFF.